This is a list of T cell receptor beta chains from one sample in a study of blood T cells in healthy people across ages. Using its own MiXCR run on the 5' RACE reads, TCRdb lists one record per CDR3 protein. The sample includes some 1,800,000 distinct CDR3 sequences, roughly two fifths of them seen just once. Material for sequencing was blood. Every receptor here comes from a human donor in good health. Each CDR3 is given with its conserved first and last residue. A D gene is named only where the DNA matches it firmly. Clone size is not always given. Where it is, it says once, few, many or a class for expanded clones.

>TRBJ2-2|TRBV11-1|few|.
TGTGCCAGCAGCCGGACCAGAGGGGCCGGGGAGCTGTTTTTT
CASSRTRGAGELFF
>TRBJ2-1|TRBV20-1|.|.
TGCAGTGCCAGCCGGGTTGAGGCGTACAATGAGCAGTTCTTC
CSASRVEAYNEQFF
>TRBJ2-7|TRBV5-1|.|.
TGCGCCAGCAGCTTCCGGCTGCTCTACGAGCAGTACTTC
CASSFRLLYEQYF
>TRBJ1-1|TRBV27|.|.
TGTGCCAGCAGTTTTTCGGCCTCGAACACTGAAGCTTTCTTT
CASSFSASNTEAFF
>TRBJ2-1|TRBV6-2/TRBV6-3|few|.
TGTGCCAGCAGTTACCCCAGTGAGCAGTTCTTC
CASSYPSEQFF
>TRBJ1-5|TRBV2|few|TRBD1
TGTGCCAGCAGTCCCGGGACAGGGGGCGTGCAGCCCCAGCATTTT
CASSPGTGGVQPQHF
>TRBJ1-1|TRBV5-4|.|.
TGTGCCAGCAGCAGACTCTACGGACAGTATAACACTGAAGCTTTCTTT
CASSRLYGQYNTEAFF
>TRBJ2-5|TRBV11-1|.|TRBD2
TGTGCCAGCAACCCAGGGGATGGCGGGGGGGTTATAGAGACCCAGTACTTC
CASNPGDGGGVIETQYF
>TRBJ2-5|TRBV29-1|few|.
TGCAGTTTCGAGAACCCAAGCCAAGAGACCCAGTACTTC
CSFENPSQETQYF
>TRBJ2-1|TRBV28|few|.
TGTGCCAGCACCAAACAGGACACTTACAATGAGCAGTTCTTC
CASTKQDTYNEQFF
>TRBJ2-1|TRBV11-2|.|.
TGTGCCAGCAGCTTTCAGACCCACAATGAGCAGTTCTTC
CASSFQTHNEQFF
>TRBJ2-3|TRBV20-1|.|.
TGCGGTCCCTGGGGGGCCTATACGCAGTATTTT
CGPWGAYTQYF
>TRBJ2-1|TRBV3-1|few|TRBD2
TGTGCCAGCAGCCAAGGGGACTACCCGGGGTTAGAGCAGTTCTTC
CASSQGDYPGLEQFF
>TRBJ2-1|TRBV7-2|.|.
TGTGCCAGCCTACTTAGCGGAACTTACAATGAGCAGTTCTTC
CASLLSGTYNEQFF
>TRBJ2-1|TRBV7-2|.|TRBD2
TGTGCCAGCAGCCCAGGGACTAGCCGGGCCAATGAGCAGTTCTTC
CASSPGTSRANEQFF
>TRBJ2-4|TRBV3-1|.|.
TGTGCCAGCAGCCCCAATTTGCGATTCTTATTCGGACGGCCATCAAACAATGAGCAGTACTTC
CASSPNLRFLFGRPSNNEQYF
>TRBJ2-5|TRBV27|.|TRBD1
TGTGCCAGCAGTTTATCGAGGGGGACAGGGGTGAGGGAGCAGTACTTC
CASSLSRGTGVREQYF
>TRBJ2-7|TRBV24-1|.|TRBD1
TGTGCCACCAGTGCAGTCGGGACAGGGCCCGGCGAGCAGTACTTC
CATSAVGTGPGEQYF
>TRBJ1-2|TRBV20-1|.|.
TGCAGTGCTAGAGAGCGGAGGGGGTCCGGTCGAGGCTACACCTTC
CSARERRGSGRGYTF
>TRBJ2-7|TRBV25-1|few|.
TGTGCCAGCCAAATCTCCTACGAGCAGTACTTC
CASQISYEQYF
>TRBJ1-1|TRBV7-9|.|TRBD1
TGTGCCAGCAGTTCGAACCGGGACAGGGTTGACACTGAAGCTTTCTTT
CASSSNRDRVDTEAFF
>TRBJ2-5|TRBV4-3|.|TRBD1
TGCGCCAGCAGCCAGTTCCGACAGGGGCCACAAGAGACCCAGTACTTC
CASSQFRQGPQETQYF
>TRBJ1-5|TRBV19|.|.
TGTGCCAGTACATCTCCGGGCAATCAGCCCCAGCATTTT
CASTSPGNQPQHF
>TRBJ2-7|TRBV4-3|.|.
TGCGCCAGCAGCCAAGAATCGTCGGGGATCTACGAGCAGTACTTC
CASSQESSGIYEQYF
>TRBJ2-5|TRBV24-1|few|TRBD1
TGTGCCACCAGTGATTCGGGGACAGGGGAAGAGACCCAGTACTTC
CATSDSGTGEETQYF
>TRBJ2-1|TRBV4-3|.|.
TGCGCCAGCAGCCAGGGTGTCGGGGGGCCATACAATGAGCAGTTCTTC
CASSQGVGGPYNEQFF
>TRBJ1-5|TRBV12-3/TRBV12-4|few|.
TGTGCCAGCAGTTTGGCGGGGGCATATCAGCCCCAGCATTTT
CASSLAGAYQPQHF
>TRBJ2-5|TRBV13|.|TRBD2
TGTGCCAGCAGCGTTAGCAGCGGGGGGGAGACCCAGTACTTC
CASSVSSGGETQYF
>TRBJ1-2|TRBV10-3|.|TRBD1
TGTGCCATCAGTGATCCCGGGACAGCCTATGGCTACACCTTC
CAISDPGTAYGYTF
>TRBJ1-1|TRBV7-2|few|TRBD1
TGTGCCAGCAGCTTAGATGCAGGGGGCACTGAAGCTTTCTTT
CASSLDAGGTEAFF